This T cell receptor beta chain was recorded in a study of blood T cell repertoires in COVID-19. This clone occurred a few times. The CDR3 extends over 12 amino acids. V was clipped by 0 bases and J by 4 bases, with 6 bases between them. CDR1 and CDR2 from the germline V gene are GTSNPN and SVGIG (reference sequence). Assay: immunoSEQ multiplex PCR; the TCRdb copy retains only in-frame clones and omits some. The sample yields 160,000 or so clones, about 81% seen once. The clonotype comes from a human donor in a cohort sampled during active COVID-19. The sample consisted of peripheral blood. The chain combines TRBV30 with TRBJ1-1, with D unclear. CDR3 coding DNA: TGTGCCTGGAGTGTAATCAGCACTGAAGCTTTCTTT. It specifies CAWSVISTEAFF.